The entry below describes one T cell receptor (beta chain). This sample was taken from a study of blood T cell repertoires in COVID-19. In the study overall: The analysed material was cDNA or gDNA that came from T cells, B-cell-depleted T cells, or PBMCs.

Assay: immunoSEQ multiplex PCR; the TCRdb copy retains only in-frame clones and omits some. This table holds roughly 200,000 clones, around nine tenths found once. V lost 3 bases to trimming and J lost 3 bases, with 14 bases between them. This CDR3 has 15 residues. CDR1 is LNHNV and CDR2 is YYDKDF in the germline V gene (reference sequence). V and J are TRBV15 and TRBJ1-2, with D tentatively TRBD1 (5 bases). Material: peripheral blood. The source of this sequence is a man aged 55 to 70 who had recovered from COVID-19. The CDR3 protein is CATSRDLTVDYGYTF. CDR3 coding DNA: TGTGCCACCAGCAGGGATTTGACAGTTGACTATGGCTACACCTTC.